This TCR beta chain emerged from a study of CD4 T cells in relation to SARS-CoV-2 and coronaviruses. Study-level findings and limits: Pre-pandemic and post-infection samples never came from the same donor.

To note about this clone: Antigen: not known.

Naive and memory CD4+ T cell DNA was deep-sequenced without culture. Produced via immunoSEQ multiplex PCR; TCRdb's table is partial and in-frame only. The sample lists roughly 71,000 clones; more than 75% were seen once. Before the COVID-19 pandemic, during about 2010-2018, CD4+ T cells were taken from unexposed donors. CD4 enrichment then naive enrichment separated naive from memory CD4+ cells. CDR1 is MDHEN, CDR2 SYDVKM, per germline. CDR3 size: 14 residues. V shed 2 bases and J shed 2 bases, with 9 bases lying between them. Sequenced sample: memory CD4+ T cells from PBMCs. This clonotype was sampled from a human donor in good health. The chain has TRBV28 and TRBJ1-1, with unresolved D. The CDR3 DNA reads TGTGCCAGCAGTTTAAGGGCAGTCAACACTGAAGCTTTCTTT. This encodes CASSLRAVNTEAFF.